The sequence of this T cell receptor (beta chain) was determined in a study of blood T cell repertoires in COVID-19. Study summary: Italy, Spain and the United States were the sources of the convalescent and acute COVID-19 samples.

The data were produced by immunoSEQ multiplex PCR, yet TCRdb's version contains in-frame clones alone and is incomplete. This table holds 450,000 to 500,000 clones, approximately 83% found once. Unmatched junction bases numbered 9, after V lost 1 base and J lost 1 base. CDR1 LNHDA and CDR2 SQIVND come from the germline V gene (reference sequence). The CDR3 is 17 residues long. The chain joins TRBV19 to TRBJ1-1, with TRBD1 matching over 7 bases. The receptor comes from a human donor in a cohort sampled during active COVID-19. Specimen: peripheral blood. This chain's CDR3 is CASSIAPSPGGNTEAFF. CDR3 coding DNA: TGTGCCAGTAGTATAGCCCCTTCCCCAGGGGGGAACACTGAAGCTTTCTTT.